This TCR beta chain was captured in a study of blood T cells in healthy people across ages (dated by TCRdb to between 2015 and 2016). In the study overall: In model experiments, roughly one uniquely barcoded TCR beta cDNA molecule per two T cells was captured by template switching. Age-related changes in TCR beta repertoire diversity were measured in the study by deep sequencing normalized with unique cDNA molecular identifiers. For two donors (one aged 18 to 30 and one aged 80 or older), the study analyzed two additional independent replicas of 1 million unique cDNA reads from the same blood draw. The donors were divided into four age groups: young (average about 16 years), middle-aged (approximately 39), aged (about 56) and long-lived (nearly 85). To avoid experimental bias, donors of different ages were distributed randomly across sequencing lanes.

Libraries were constructed by 5' RACE. Instrument on record: Illumina HiSeq 2500. A second PCR of 7 to 11 cycles was performed with a sample-barcoded 5' primer and a J-beta primer mix. Each TCR beta cDNA molecule received a unique molecular identifier from a template-switch 5' adaptor carrying 12 random nucleotides. Each sample yielded at least 3 million CDR3-containing paired-end reads. First-strand cDNA synthesis was performed from all RNA using the Mint cDNA synthesis kit, with priming by a TRBC-specific oligonucleotide. After uracil-DNA glycosylase treatment, a first 18-cycle PCR used universal primers M1SS and BC2_uni_R on all cDNA. As for the original processing: For normalization, 1 million high-quality reads were randomly selected from each sample, with every read carrying a distinct molecular identifier. Reads sharing molecular identifiers were discarded rather than binned into consensus sequences. CDR3 identification, clonotype clustering and error correction used MiTCR with a Q25 quality threshold and the strictest error-elimination algorithm. A nonparametric unseen species model with Euler transformation was used to estimate a lower bound on total TCR beta diversity. The public reads were reprocessed in TCRdb via fastp at Q25 and MiXCR, keeping in-frame beta chains. Rows merge per CDR3 protein into single entries with the most common DNA and genes. In this record, the V and J calls reflect TCRdb's handling and not the investigators' own analysis. The table for this sample lists under 1,000,000 distinct CDR3 sequences; 35% to 40% of them were counted only once. Together, the top ten hold roughly 13% of the sample.

Donors were approximately 42 systemically healthy Caucasian individuals from Russia aged roughly 6 to 95 years. Around 9.9 milliliters of peripheral blood were collected from each donor into EDTA-treated Vacutainer tubes. Ficoll-Paque density-gradient centrifugation was used to isolate PBMCs, with at least 7 million per sample. Trizol reagent was used to extract total RNA from PBMCs, with at least 6 micrograms per sample. For every donor, flow cytometry on a PBMC aliquot measured the percentage of naive CD45RAhigh/CD27high T cells. On the study overall, not on this receptor specifically: Since profiling was done on bulk unsorted PBMCs, naive and antigen-experienced compartments could not be conclusively compared. As age increased, observed TCR beta diversity per million T cells dropped in a roughly linear way, and a significant reduction was already evident by age about 40. Estimates of total diversity based on one million sequenced T cells were considered lower bounds and underestimates. Compared with the aged group, the long-lived group had more naive CD4+ T cells, fewer expanded clones and increased TCR diversity, a pattern suggesting age selection. Donor CMV infection status was unknown, potentially confounding age-related changes in expanded clonotypes. Observed TCR beta diversity correlated strongly with the percentage of naive T cells measured by flow cytometry.

Its CDR3 holds 15 amino acids, cysteine through phenylalanine. Just the 45-base CDR3 DNA is kept, in frame starting at base 1. Unmatched junction bases come to 9, with V trimmed by 1 base and J by 6 bases. CDR1 and CDR2 are drawn from the germline V gene: SGHTA, FQGNSA. Concerning this clonotype: Its antigen is not yet known. No much larger clone is present one base from it, and per-base qualities are unavailable.

The receptor was derived from a man younger than 35 in good health. Sequenced material: blood. The rearranged segments are TRBV7-2 and TRBJ2-7, and TRBD2 matches 7 of the central bases. For the CDR3, the sequence is CASSLVGGSLGEQYF. DNA sequence: TGTGCCAGCAGCTTAGTGGGCGGGAGTCTGGGCGAGCAGTACTTC.